Following are 15 T cell receptor beta chains from one sample sequenced in a study of OX40 agonist ivuxolimab in advanced cancers. Using immunoSEQ multiplex PCR, the repertoire was profiled, and TCRdb retains in-frame clones only, with some absent. The table shows about 96,000 clones, with 90% occurring only once. Sequenced here: CD4+ or CD8+ T cells sorted from blood, sampled in a trial of the OX40 agonist ivuxolimab. Every receptor here comes from an adult with an advanced solid tumor such as melanoma, head and neck, liver or kidney cancer.

This chain uses TRBV18 with TRBJ1-1; D gene unclear. Trimming stripped 3 bases from V and 0 bases from J, with 8 bases between. The CDR3 is 14 residues long. CDR1 and CDR2 from the germline V gene are KGHSH and LQKENI. The CDR3 DNA follows: TGTGCCAGCTCACCGTATCCCATGAACACTGAAGCTTTCTTT. Translated, it gives CASSPYPMNTEAFF. Complete variable domain (other parts from reference TRBV18 and TRBJ1-1): NAGVMQNPRHLVRRRGQEARLRCSPMKGHSHVYWYRQLPEEGLKFMVYLQKENIIDESGMPKERFSAEFPKEGPSILRIQQVVRGDSAAYFCASSPYPMNTEAFFGQGTRLTVV.

J is TRBJ2-3 and V is TRBV19; D uncertain. V was cut by 3 bases and J by 0 bases, with 4 bases left in between. Germline V gene sequence: CDR1 LNHDA, CDR2 SQIVND (reference sequence). The CDR3 has 13 residues. The CDR3 DNA is TGTGCCAGTAGTATTCCCAGCACAGATACGCAGTATTTT. It translates to CASSIPSTDTQYF.

Notes on this clone: Different DNA sequences within this sample yield the same CDR3. CDR3 in amino acids: CASSPPVGNTGELFF. The CDR3 bases are TGTGCCAGCTCACCACCAGTAGGGAACACCGGGGAGCTGTTTTTT. The rearrangement links TRBV18 to TRBJ2-2, with unresolved D. The CDR3 has 15 residues. V shed 0 bases and J shed 1 base, with 6 bases lying between them. Germline V gives CDR1 KGHSH, CDR2 LQKENI.

This clone is large by share. The rearrangement joins TRBV7-3 to TRBJ2-5, with 9 nucleotides matching TRBD1. Germline V CDR1 and CDR2: SGHTA, FQGTGA. V was pared by 2 bases and J by 5 bases, with 6 bases of the junction left unmatched. There are 15 residues in the CDR3. DNA of the CDR3: TGTGCCAGCAGCTTAGGGATACAGGGGGCGGAGACCCAGTACTTC. Translated, it gives CASSLGIQGAETQYF.

The gene calls are TRBV27 and TRBJ2-3, with no clear D. This CDR3 is 17 amino acids long. The germline V gene has CDR1 MNHEY and CDR2 SMNVEV (reference sequence). V dropped 1 base and J dropped 1 base, with 15 bases sitting between them. In nucleotides, the CDR3 is TGTGCCAGCAGTTTATTGGGCAGTCCCCTCGGCACAGATACGCAGTATTTT. This gives the protein CASSLLGSPLGTDTQYF.

This chain links TRBV6-1 with TRBJ1-5; 7 nucleotides match TRBD1. Unmatched junction bases numbered 10, after V lost 4 bases and J lost 7 bases. CDR1 and CDR2 (germline): MNHNS, SASEGT. This CDR3 has 15 amino acids. CDR3 sequence: CASSGLQGSRQPQHF. CDR3 nucleotide sequence: TGTGCCAGCAGTGGGTTACAGGGGTCTCGGCAGCCCCAGCATTTT.

The chain links TRBV7-6 to TRBJ1-4; 7 nucleotides match TRBD1. V trimming: 5 bases; J trimming: 15 bases; junction bases outside the gene matches: 9. There are 12 residues in the CDR3. Germline V lookup: CDR1 SGHVS, CDR2 FNYEAQ. CDR3 sequence (DNA): TGTGCCAGCAGCCTTCAGGGGGAACCGTTGTTTTTT. Translation gives CASSLQGEPLFF. The variable domain in full, completed from reference TRBV7-6 and TRBJ1-4, reads GAGVSQSPRYKVTKRGQDVALRCDPISGHVSLYWYRQALGQGPEFLTYFNYEAQQDKSGLPNDRFSAERPEGSISTLTIQRTEQRDSAMYRCASSLQGEPLFFGSGTQLSVL.

The V and J genes are TRBV7-2 and TRBJ1-5, with D perhaps TRBD1 (5 bases). From germline, CDR1 is SGHTA and CDR2 FQGNSA. This CDR3 has 14 residues. Deletions cut 4 bases from V and 3 bases from J, with 10 bases between. CDR3 nucleotides: TGTGCCAGCAGCTCGGGGGGTTTCAATCAGCCCCAGCATTTT. Translating gives CASSSGGFNQPQHF.

This chain's CDR3 is CASSFRGDMNTEAFF. In nucleotides, the CDR3 is TGTGCCAGCAGTTTCAGGGGAGACATGAACACTGAAGCTTTCTTT. The J gene is TRBJ1-1, the V gene TRBV27; a possible D gene is TRBD1 (6 bases). CDR3 length: 15 residues. The germline V gene encodes CDR1 MNHEY and CDR2 SMNVEV (reference sequence). V was clipped by 3 bases and J by 0 bases, with 11 bases between them.

The CDR3 sequence is CASSIDRETNYGYTF. CDR3 DNA: TGTGCCAGTAGTATCGACAGGGAAACTAACTATGGCTACACCTTC. The gene calls are TRBV19 and TRBJ1-2, with 7 bases lining up with TRBD1. V gave up 3 bases and J gave up 0 bases; unmatched junction bases: 4. The CDR3 extends over 15 amino acids. Looked up from germline, CDR1 is LNHDA and CDR2 is SQIVND (reference sequence).

V usage is TRBV2 and J usage is TRBJ1-4, with D possibly being TRBD1 (5 bases). This CDR3 spans 15 amino acids. V was shortened by 6 bases and J by 7 bases, with 18 bases between the two germline ends. Germline V CDR1 and CDR2: SNHLY, FYNNEI. The CDR3 DNA follows: TGTGCCAGCAGAAAGGCCCCGCAGGGAGGTGAAAAACTGTTTTTT. Its protein product is CASRKAPQGGEKLFF.

The V and J genes are TRBV6-1 and TRBJ2-7; D uncertain. This CDR3 is built from 13 residues. The V gene lost 8 bases and the J gene lost 5 bases, with 16 bases spanning the gap. Germline lookup yields CDR1 MNHNS and CDR2 SASEGT. Here the CDR3 DNA reads TGTGCCAGCGTCGGGCAGGCTACAAACGAGCAGTACTTC. Amino acids: CASVGQATNEQYF.

The chain recombines TRBV19 with TRBJ1-1; TRBD1 agrees at 10 bases. Looked up from germline, CDR1 is LNHDA and CDR2 is SQIVND (reference sequence). The ends lost 1 base at V and 4 bases at J; junction bases unmatched: 6. The CDR3 has 16 amino acids. CDR3 amino acids: CASSIGGTGAGTEAFF. CDR3 DNA sequence: TGTGCCAGTAGTATAGGGGGGACAGGGGCCGGCACTGAAGCTTTCTTT.

This sequence joins TRBV2 and TRBJ2-4; D is unresolved. The CDR3 has 15 amino acids. V was cut by 7 bases and J by 2 bases, with 15 bases left in between. CDR1 and CDR2 from the germline V gene are SNHLY and FYNNEI. CDR3 DNA: TGTGCCAGCAATACTTATGGCCTACCCAAAAACATTCAGTACTTC. This gives the protein CASNTYGLPKNIQYF.

The rearrangement links TRBV27 to TRBJ1-5; no firm D call. The CDR3 covers 16 residues. Germline values: CDR1 MNHEY, CDR2 SMNVEV (reference sequence). Trimming stripped 0 bases from V and 4 bases from J, with 13 bases between. The chain's CDR3 is CASSLSAGVGNQPQHF. In DNA form, the CDR3 reads TGTGCCAGCAGTTTATCGGCAGGAGTGGGTAATCAGCCCCAGCATTTT.